This is a list of T cell receptor beta chains from one sample in a study of neurological immune-mediated disorders. TCRdb called the 5' RACE reads again in MiXCR, with one record for every CDR3 protein. This table has about 59,000 distinct CDR3 sequences, under 30% appearing once. Source material: PBMCs. Receptor source: a man between 60 and 70 years old with HTLV-1-associated myelopathy (HAM/TSP). Both conserved end residues are part of each CDR3. A D gene is named only where the DNA matches it firmly. Clone size appears in some rows only: once, few, many, or a class for an expanded clone.

abundance: .; j_gene: TRBJ2-2; v_gene: TRBV9; d_gene: TRBD1; CDR3nt: TGTGCCAGCCGCGGTGGGACAGGGCTCTCCGGGGAGCTGTTTTTT; CDR3aa: CASRGGTGLSGELFF
abundance: .; j_gene: TRBJ2-3; v_gene: TRBV7-2; d_gene: .; CDR3nt: TGTGCCAGCAGCTTAGATTTGGGGTGGGAGAACACAGATACGCAGTATTTT; CDR3aa: CASSLDLGWENTDTQYF
abundance: .; j_gene: TRBJ2-1; v_gene: TRBV9; d_gene: .; CDR3nt: TGTGCCAGCAGCGCGCAAAGAGCCGCGTACAATGAGCAGTTCTTC; CDR3aa: CASSAQRAAYNEQFF
abundance: many; j_gene: TRBJ2-7; v_gene: TRBV5-1; d_gene: .; CDR3nt: TGCGCCAGCAGCCCAAATTACCGGTACGAGCAGTACTTC; CDR3aa: CASSPNYRYEQYF
abundance: many; j_gene: TRBJ2-7; v_gene: TRBV5-1; d_gene: TRBD2; CDR3nt: TGCGCCAGCAGCTTACTAGCGGGAGGCCACGAGCAGTACTTC; CDR3aa: CASSLLAGGHEQYF
abundance: many; j_gene: TRBJ2-1; v_gene: TRBV7-9; d_gene: TRBD1; CDR3nt: TGTGCCAGCAGCTTTCAGGGGGAGATCAATGAGCAGTTCTTC; CDR3aa: CASSFQGEINEQFF
abundance: many; j_gene: TRBJ1-1; v_gene: TRBV11-2; d_gene: .; CDR3nt: TGTGCCAGCAGCTTACAATATCGGAGTATGAACACTGAAGCTTTCTTT; CDR3aa: CASSLQYRSMNTEAFF
abundance: many; j_gene: TRBJ1-1; v_gene: TRBV6-1; d_gene: TRBD1; CDR3nt: TGTGCCAGCAGCATACCTACCGGGACAGGGGGCGGCGGGAACACTGAAGCTTTCTTT; CDR3aa: CASSIPTGTGGGGNTEAFF
abundance: many; j_gene: TRBJ2-7; v_gene: TRBV5-6; d_gene: .; CDR3nt: TGTGCCAGCAGCCCCACCCTGAGGAGGTACGAGCAGTACTTC; CDR3aa: CASSPTLRRYEQYF
abundance: many; j_gene: TRBJ2-7; v_gene: TRBV28; d_gene: .; CDR3nt: TGTGCCAGCAGCTCAATCAGGTTGCCAACTGCCTACGAGCAGTACTTC; CDR3aa: CASSSIRLPTAYEQYF
abundance: many; j_gene: TRBJ2-7; v_gene: TRBV7-9; d_gene: TRBD2; CDR3nt: TGTGCCAGCTCTCCGGGACTACACGTCTACGAGCAGTACTTC; CDR3aa: CASSPGLHVYEQYF
abundance: many; j_gene: TRBJ2-5; v_gene: TRBV7-3; d_gene: .; CDR3nt: TGTGCCAGCAGCGAAGGGTGGTTAGGAGAGACCCAGTACTTC; CDR3aa: CASSEGWLGETQYF
abundance: many; j_gene: TRBJ2-7; v_gene: TRBV20-1; d_gene: .; CDR3nt: TGCAGTGCGGGCAGACAGGGACTCTCCTACGAGCAGTACTTC; CDR3aa: CSAGRQGLSYEQYF
abundance: many; j_gene: TRBJ1-6; v_gene: TRBV6-1; d_gene: TRBD1; CDR3nt: TGTGCCAGTCGGAGGCACGGGACAGATAATTCACCCCTCCACTTT; CDR3aa: CASRRHGTDNSPLHF
abundance: medium-sized; j_gene: TRBJ2-1; v_gene: TRBV25-1; d_gene: .; CDR3nt: TGTGCCAGCAGTGTTACCAATGAGCAGTTCTTC; CDR3aa: CASSVTNEQFF
abundance: many; j_gene: TRBJ2-7; v_gene: TRBV29-1; d_gene: TRBD1; CDR3nt: TGCAGCGTTGCCGGGACAGGGAGCGAGCAGTACTTC; CDR3aa: CSVAGTGSEQYF
abundance: medium-sized; j_gene: TRBJ1-4; v_gene: TRBV29-1; d_gene: .; CDR3nt: TGCAGCGCCGTTAAAGGGACTAATGAAAAACTGTTTTTT; CDR3aa: CSAVKGTNEKLFF
abundance: many; j_gene: TRBJ2-7; v_gene: TRBV5-1; d_gene: TRBD1; CDR3nt: TGCGCCAGCAGCTATCTCACAGGGGGTTTGCAGTACTTC; CDR3aa: CASSYLTGGLQYF
abundance: many; j_gene: TRBJ2-5; v_gene: TRBV29-1; d_gene: .; CDR3nt: TGCAGCGTTGATCTGGGATTACACCAAGAGACCCAGTACTTC; CDR3aa: CSVDLGLHQETQYF
abundance: many; j_gene: TRBJ2-3; v_gene: TRBV6-5; d_gene: .; CDR3nt: TGTGCCAGCAGTTACGGGACTTCCCGGGACACAGATACGCAGTATTTT; CDR3aa: CASSYGTSRDTDTQYF
abundance: many; j_gene: TRBJ2-4; v_gene: TRBV7-8; d_gene: .; CDR3nt: TGTGCCAGCAGCCCATTCGCTCCCCAGACGGATGCGGGGATGCTAAAAAACATTCAGTACTTC; CDR3aa: CASSPFAPQTDAGMLKNIQYF
abundance: many; j_gene: TRBJ2-5; v_gene: TRBV5-1; d_gene: TRBD1; CDR3nt: TGCGCCAGCAGCTTGGGACAGGGGGAAGAGACCCAGTACTTC; CDR3aa: CASSLGQGEETQYF
abundance: .; j_gene: TRBJ2-5; v_gene: TRBV20-1; d_gene: .; CDR3nt: TGCAGTGTTCCGGGCTTCAAAGAGACCCAGTACTTC; CDR3aa: CSVPGFKETQYF
abundance: .; j_gene: TRBJ2-3; v_gene: TRBV6-1; d_gene: .; CDR3nt: TGTGCCAGCAGTGCTCGGGGACCAGATACTCAGTATTTT; CDR3aa: CASSARGPDTQYF
abundance: many; j_gene: TRBJ2-3; v_gene: TRBV5-1; d_gene: TRBD1; CDR3nt: TGCGCCAGCAGCTTGACAGGGGCGGGCACAGATACGCAGTATTTT; CDR3aa: CASSLTGAGTDTQYF
abundance: many; j_gene: TRBJ2-7; v_gene: TRBV7-9; d_gene: TRBD2; CDR3nt: TGTGCCAGCAGCCGTGGAGCTAGCGGGAGTTACGAGCAGTACTTC; CDR3aa: CASSRGASGSYEQYF
abundance: once; j_gene: TRBJ2-7; v_gene: TRBV18; d_gene: .; CDR3nt: TGTGCCAGCTCACCACCCGAAGACGGTTCCTACGAGCAGTACTTC; CDR3aa: CASSPPEDGSYEQYF
abundance: many; j_gene: TRBJ2-5; v_gene: TRBV7-9; d_gene: TRBD1; CDR3nt: TGTGCCAGCAGCAAACAGGGGGCGGAGACCCAGTACTTC; CDR3aa: CASSKQGAETQYF
abundance: .; j_gene: TRBJ2-4; v_gene: TRBV19; d_gene: .; CDR3nt: TGTGCCAGTAGTATTGCAGGGACCAAAAACATTCAGTACTTC; CDR3aa: CASSIAGTKNIQYF
abundance: .; j_gene: TRBJ1-1; v_gene: TRBV18; d_gene: .; CDR3nt: TGTGCCAGCTCACCGCCCGGTTCGGGGTGGGGCACTGAAGCTTTCTTT; CDR3aa: CASSPPGSGWGTEAFF
abundance: .; j_gene: TRBJ2-2; v_gene: TRBV24-1; d_gene: TRBD1; CDR3nt: TGTGCCACCAGTGACCCCGGGACAGGGGACATGGCCGGGGAGCTGTTTTTT; CDR3aa: CATSDPGTGDMAGELFF
abundance: many; j_gene: TRBJ1-2; v_gene: TRBV2; d_gene: .; CDR3nt: TGTGCCAGCAGTGACCGCTATGGCTACACCTTC; CDR3aa: CASSDRYGYTF
abundance: many; j_gene: TRBJ2-1; v_gene: TRBV7-8; d_gene: .; CDR3nt: TGTGCCAGCAGCCCAAGGTCTTCTGGTGAGCAGTTCTTC; CDR3aa: CASSPRSSGEQFF
abundance: many; j_gene: TRBJ2-7; v_gene: TRBV5-6; d_gene: .; CDR3nt: TGTGCCAGCAGCAGGGGATCCTCCTACGAGCAGTACTTC; CDR3aa: CASSRGSSYEQYF
abundance: few; j_gene: TRBJ1-5; v_gene: TRBV3-1; d_gene: .; CDR3nt: TGTGCCAGCAGCCAAGATCAGACTCTGAGGCCCCAGCATTTT; CDR3aa: CASSQDQTLRPQHF
abundance: many; j_gene: TRBJ2-1; v_gene: TRBV25-1; d_gene: .; CDR3nt: TGTGCCAGCAGTGCGGACACGGCAACCTACAATGAGCAGTTCTTC; CDR3aa: CASSADTATYNEQFF
abundance: many; j_gene: TRBJ2-1; v_gene: TRBV15; d_gene: .; CDR3nt: TGTGCCACCAGCCTAAACAGCGATGAGCAGTTCTTC; CDR3aa: CATSLNSDEQFF
abundance: many; j_gene: TRBJ1-2; v_gene: TRBV5-6; d_gene: .; CDR3nt: TGTGCCAGCAGCTTGTCGGGATCTAACTATGGCTACACCTTC; CDR3aa: CASSLSGSNYGYTF
abundance: many; j_gene: TRBJ2-7; v_gene: TRBV12-3/TRBV12-4; d_gene: .; CDR3nt: TGTGCCAGCAGTGTCGGGACCACCTACGAGCAGTACTTC; CDR3aa: CASSVGTTYEQYF
abundance: many; j_gene: TRBJ1-5; v_gene: TRBV19; d_gene: TRBD1; CDR3nt: TGTGCCAGTTGGCACGGACAGGGTGTGAATCAGCCCCAGCATTTT; CDR3aa: CASWHGQGVNQPQHF
abundance: many; j_gene: TRBJ2-1; v_gene: TRBV24-1; d_gene: TRBD1; CDR3nt: TGTGCCACCAGTGATTCATCCGACAGGGGCAAATCCTACAATGAGCAGTTCTTC; CDR3aa: CATSDSSDRGKSYNEQFF
abundance: many; j_gene: TRBJ1-1; v_gene: TRBV29-1; d_gene: .; CDR3nt: TGCAGCGCCCTGACGGTGAACACTGAAGCTTTCTTT; CDR3aa: CSALTVNTEAFF